Below, 25 T cell receptor beta chains from the same sample are listed, as sequenced in a study of vaccination effects on CD4 cells after COVID-19. The assay was immunoSEQ multiplex PCR, and TCRdb's table has in-frame clones only and misses some. This table holds about 24,000 clones, about 72% found once. Antigen-specific CD4+ T cells were expanded (with viral peptide pools) by the ViraFEST assay ahead of sequencing. It was after around 10 days of culture that CD4+ T cells were isolated. None of the vaccinated had previously contracted SARS-CoV-2, and their nucleocapsid antibodies tested negative. Their antigens remain unidentified. This specimen was CD4+ T cells from PBMCs cultured with HCoV-OC43 spike peptides, taken before COVID-19 vaccination. As to subset: HCoV-OC43 spike overlapping peptide pool stimulation. All receptors come from a human donor who received a COVID-19 vaccine.

V gene TRBV6-2 or TRBV6-3 combines with J gene TRBJ2-1, with D possibly matching TRBD2 (6 bases). The CDR3 is 17 residues long. The V gene lost 4 bases and the J gene lost 4 bases, with 20 bases spanning the gap. Germline CDR1 reads MNHEY; CDR2 reads SVGEGT. The CDR3 DNA reads TGTGCCAGCAGTTCCCGTGGACTATCAGCCGATTACAATGAGCAGTTCTTC. It is translated as CASSSRGLSADYNEQFF.

This chain joins TRBV27 and TRBJ1-1; D may be TRBD1 (6 bases). Per the germline V gene, CDR1 is MNHEY and CDR2 is SMNVEV (reference sequence). V lost 3 bases and J lost 0, with 11 bases in between. The CDR3 covers 15 residues. The CDR3 nucleotides are TGTGCCAGCAGTTTCCGAAACAGGGTGAACACTGAAGCTTTCTTT. This gives the protein CASSFRNRVNTEAFF.

This clone appeared a single time. V usage is TRBV7-9 and J usage is TRBJ2-4, with 11 bases identical to TRBD1. Germline V gives CDR1 SEHNR, CDR2 FQNEAQ (reference sequence). V shed 4 bases and J 1 base; nucleotides not matched to a gene: 6. This CDR3 is 17 amino acids long. The CDR3 DNA reads TGTGCCAGCAGCTCGTCCCGGGACAGGGGGGCCAAAAACATTCAGTACTTC. Translating it yields CASSSSRDRGAKNIQYF.

The rearrangement joins TRBV12-3 or TRBV12-4 to TRBJ2-5, with D possibly matching TRBD1 (5 bases). CDR3 length: 11 residues. Trimming shortened V by 4 bases and J by 5 bases, and 5 bases separated the two germline ends. The CDR3 region has the DNA TGTGCCAGCAGTTACAGGGAGACCCAGTACTTC. Its protein product is CASSYRETQYF.

This clone has a handful of counts. The chain has TRBV11-2 and TRBJ2-5; perhaps TRBD2 as D (6 bases). CDR3 size: 15 residues. V dropped 2 bases and J dropped 1 base, with 11 bases sitting between them. CDR1 and CDR2 (germline): SGHAT, FQNNGV. The CDR3 DNA reads TGTGCCAGCAGCTTAATGGGCGGGGCCCAAGAGACCCAGTACTTC. The encoded protein is CASSLMGGAQETQYF. Full variable domain (outside the CDR3, taken from reference TRBV11-2 and TRBJ2-5): EAGVAQSPRYKIIEKRQSVAFWCNPISGHATLYWYQQILGQGPKLLIQFQNNGVVDDSQLPKDRFSAERLKGVDSTLKIQPAKLEDSAVYLCASSLMGGAQETQYFGPGTRLLVL.

This clone was detected only once. The chain carries TRBV19 and TRBJ2-7; 11 bases line up with TRBD2. The CDR3 has 15 residues. Germline CDR1 reads LNHDA; CDR2 reads SQIVND (reference sequence). J was trimmed by 7 bases and V by 5 bases; bases with no gene match: 10. The DNA for the CDR3 is TGTGCCAGTAGTCCGATAGCGGGGGGGCTCCATGAGCAGTACTTC. Translated: CASSPIAGGLHEQYF.

The chain joins TRBV4-2 to TRBJ1-5; TRBD1 aligns across 7 bases. The CDR3 has 17 amino acids. The germline V gene has CDR1 LGHNA and CDR2 YNFKEQ. After removal of 0 bases from V and 4 bases from J, the junction contained 9 bases not matched to a gene. CDR3 loop: CASSQEATGAFNQPQHF. In DNA, the CDR3 is TGTGCCAGCAGCCAAGAGGCAACAGGGGCCTTTAATCAGCCCCAGCATTTT.

The chain joins TRBV29-1 to TRBJ1-1; D possibly corresponds to TRBD1 (5 bases). Germline V CDR1 and CDR2: SQVTM, ANQGSEA. V lost 6 bases, J lost 4 bases, and 18 bases lay in between. The CDR3 is 14 amino acids. CDR3 residues: CSVKMGEGGTEAFF. In nucleotides, the CDR3 is TGCAGCGTAAAGATGGGGGAAGGAGGCACTGAAGCTTTCTTT.

This clone was recorded a few times. V is TRBV11-3 and J is TRBJ2-1; TRBD2 matches at 7 bases. The CDR3 runs 16 residues. Germline CDR1 SGHNT, CDR2 YENEEA. After removal of 1 base from V and 7 bases from J, the junction contained 10 bases not matched to a gene. The CDR3, as DNA: TGTGCCAGCAGCTTAGGCGTTACGGGAGCGGGAAATGAGCAGTTCTTC. Its protein product is CASSLGVTGAGNEQFF. The whole variable domain, remainder taken from reference TRBV11-3 and TRBJ2-1, is EAGVVQSPRYKIIEKKQPVAFWCNPISGHNTLYWYLQNLGQGPELLIRYENEEAVDDSQLPKDRFSAERLKGVDSTLKIQPAELGDSAVYLCASSLGVTGAGNEQFFGPGTRLTVL.

The V gene is TRBV4-2, the J gene TRBJ1-3; D unresolved. CDR3 size: 14 residues. V shed 0 bases and J shed 4 bases, with 7 bases lying between them. Germline CDR1 is LGHNA and CDR2 is YNFKEQ. CDR3 sequence: CASSQDVAGNTIYF. The CDR3 DNA reads as TGTGCCAGCAGCCAAGATGTAGCAGGAAACACCATATATTTT.

The chain carries TRBV7-2 and TRBJ2-3, with 8 nucleotides matching TRBD2. The CDR3 runs to 16 residues. J lost 1 base, V lost 2 bases, and 5 bases had no gene match. CDR1 and CDR2 from the germline V gene are SGHTA and FQGNSA. For the CDR3, the DNA is TGTGCCAGCAGCTTATTCGCGGGAGGCGGCACAGATACGCAGTATTTT. Translated, it gives CASSLFAGGGTDTQYF.

A few counts support this clone. The rearrangement links TRBV7-8 to TRBJ1-2; 7 bases agree with TRBD1. Germline loops: CDR1 SGHVS, CDR2 FQNEAQ. V lost 0 bases to trimming and J lost 5 bases; unmatched junction nucleotides: 3. There are 14 residues in the CDR3. CDR3 in DNA: TGTGCCAGCAGCTTAGCAGCAGGGGGGTATGGCTACACCTTC. This gives the protein CASSLAAGGYGYTF.

V usage is TRBV5-1 and J usage is TRBJ2-2, with D unresolved. Trimming removed 4 bases at V and 6 bases at J, with 10 bases between. Germline CDR1 and CDR2: SGHRS and YFSETQ. The CDR3 extends over 13 amino acids. The CDR3 nucleotides are TGCGCCAGCAGCCCGACTGTCCCCGGGGAGCTGTTTTTT. It specifies CASSPTVPGELFF.

The chain's CDR3 is CASSQPDRLWETQYF. The CDR3 bases are TGTGCCAGCAGTCAACCGGACAGGTTGTGGGAGACCCAGTACTTC. The chain links TRBV6-1 to TRBJ2-5; 7 bases agree with TRBD1. CDR1 and CDR2 from the germline V gene are MNHNS and SASEGT. The CDR3 length is 15 residues. After removal of 5 bases from V and 5 bases from J, the junction contained 11 bases not matched to a gene.

The rearrangement uses TRBV6-5 and TRBJ2-7; TRBD1 matches 9 bases. The CDR3 contains 14 residues. Germline trimming cut 6 bases from V and 3 bases from J; bases unmatched to any gene: 6. Germline loops: CDR1 MNHEY, CDR2 SVGAGI. The CDR3 spells CASRVRDRVYEQYF. The CDR3, as DNA: TGTGCCAGCAGGGTAAGGGACAGGGTCTACGAGCAGTACTTC.

The CDR3 region has the DNA TGTGCCAGCAGTTTAGTTGGGGACAGGGGGTCTACTGAAGCTTTCTTT. It encodes CASSLVGDRGSTEAFF. The chain combines TRBV27 with TRBJ1-1, with 11 nucleotides matching TRBD1. V trimming: 2 bases; J trimming: 5 bases; junction bases outside the gene matches: 7. Germline-derived CDR1 and CDR2 are MNHEY and SMNVEV (reference sequence). There are 16 residues in the CDR3.

The chain uses TRBV4-2 and TRBJ2-3, with D possibly TRBD2 on 5 matching bases. Germline V gene data show CDR1 as LGHNA and CDR2 as YNFKEQ. This CDR3 has 17 residues. The V gene lost 0 bases and the J gene lost 3 bases, with 16 bases spanning the gap. This chain's CDR3 is CASSQEASDGITDTQYF. The CDR3 nucleotides read TGTGCCAGCAGCCAAGAAGCGAGTGACGGGATTACAGATACGCAGTATTTT.

The V and J genes are TRBV19 and TRBJ2-7; 7 bases map to TRBD2. Per germline, CDR1 LNHDA and CDR2 SQIVND (reference sequence). The CDR3 has 14 amino acids. The junction had 3 bases not matched to a gene; V was cut back by 4 bases and J by 0 bases. The CDR3 here is CASSTSGNSYEQYF. CDR3 in DNA: TGTGCCAGTAGTACAAGCGGGAACTCCTACGAGCAGTACTTC.

The J gene is TRBJ1-1, the V gene TRBV5-4; TRBD1 matches at 7 bases. CDR1 and CDR2 (germline): SGHNT, YYREEE (reference sequence). The CDR3 runs 13 residues. V lost 4 bases and J lost 1; bases outside the gene matches: 1. CDR3 loop: CASSGDRNTEAFF. CDR3 sequence (DNA): TGTGCCAGCAGCGGGGACAGGAACACTGAAGCTTTCTTT.

This chain connects TRBV5-5 to TRBJ1-6; 10 bases match TRBD1. From germline, CDR1 is SGHKS and CDR2 YYEKEE (reference sequence). V lost 7 bases to trimming and J lost 1 base; unmatched junction nucleotides: 11. CDR3 length: 18 amino acids. The CDR3 DNA sequence: TGTGCCAGCGAACCGGGACAGGGGTCCGGGTCCTATAATTCACCCCTCCACTTT. Its protein product is CASEPGQGSGSYNSPLHF.

This chain links TRBV5-1 with TRBJ2-5, with 8 bases lining up with TRBD2. Germline V gene sequence: CDR1 SGHRS, CDR2 YFSETQ. There are 15 residues in the CDR3. V trimming: 2 bases; J trimming: 2 bases; junction bases outside the gene matches: 5. As DNA, the CDR3 is TGCGCCAGCAGCTTAGTGGCTAGCGGGCAAGAGACCCAGTACTTC. Translating it yields CASSLVASGQETQYF. Full variable domain (rest looked up from reference TRBV5-1 and TRBJ2-5): KAGVTQTPRYLIKTRGQQVTLSCSPISGHRSVSWYQQTPGQGLQFLFEYFSETQRNKGNFPGRFSGRQFSNSRSEMNVSTLELGDSALYLCASSLVASGQETQYFGPGTRLLVL.

This clone was seen a few times. The rearrangement joins TRBV5-4 to TRBJ1-2; 7 bases are a match to TRBD1. Trimming at V came to 4 bases and at J to 3 bases, leaving 3 bases not matched to a gene. This CDR3 spans 13 amino acids. Per germline, CDR1 SGHNT and CDR2 YYREEE (reference sequence). CDR3 bases: TGTGCCAGCAGCCGACAGGGAGACTATGGCTACACCTTC. Translating gives CASSRQGDYGYTF.

This sequence joins TRBV15 and TRBJ1-1; a possible D gene is TRBD1 (5 bases). CDR1 is LNHNV, CDR2 YYDKDF, per germline (reference sequence). V was pared by 0 bases and J by 10 bases, with 15 bases between. The CDR3 extends over 14 amino acids. The CDR3 sequence: CATSRDLVPGAAFF. CDR3 coding DNA: TGTGCCACCAGCAGAGATCTTGTACCCGGGGCAGCTTTCTTT. Full variable domain (rest looked up from reference TRBV15 and TRBJ1-1): DAMVIQNPRYQVTQFGKPVTLSCSQTLNHNVMYWYQQKSSQAPKLLFHYYDKDFNNEADTPDNFQSRRPNTSFCFLDIRSPGLGDTAMYLCATSRDLVPGAAFFGQGTRLTVV.

Here the CDR3 reads CASSYARGRDGYTF. As DNA, the CDR3 is TGTGCCAGCAGTTACGCCAGGGGGAGAGATGGCTACACCTTC. This sequence joins TRBV6-5 and TRBJ1-2; 7 bases line up with TRBD1. Unmatched junction bases numbered 6, after V lost 2 bases and J lost 6 bases. The CDR3 length is 14 residues. The germline V gene has CDR1 MNHEY and CDR2 SVGAGI.

The chain has TRBV19 and TRBJ2-5; D is possibly TRBD1 (6 bases). Trimming shortened V by 4 bases and J by 0 bases, and 18 bases separated the two germline ends. Germline V gene sequence: CDR1 LNHDA, CDR2 SQIVND (reference sequence). The CDR3 has 17 residues. DNA for the CDR3: TGTGCCAGTAGTAGAGTTATTGGCAGGGGCCACCAAGAGACCCAGTACTTC. Its protein is CASSRVIGRGHQETQYF.